The 18 T cell receptor beta chains reported below all come from one sample, sequenced in a study of shared clonotypes between healthy human individuals. The protocol was immunoSEQ multiplex PCR, while the TCRdb copy is restricted to in-frame clones and leaves out a portion. The sample lists hundreds of thousands of clones; around 77% were seen once. What was sequenced was PBMCs. The origin of the receptors is a middle-aged woman in good health. Some clones in this sample may be carry-over from other donors' samples.

This chain uses TRBV29-1 with TRBJ2-7; D tentatively reads TRBD1 or TRBD2 (5 bases each). This CDR3 contains 14 residues. CDR1 and CDR2 (germline): SQVTM, ANQGSEA. The V end lost 4 bases, the J end lost 0 bases, and 13 bases lay between the germline ends. The DNA for the CDR3 is TGCAGCGTTGGACAAGGGACGAGCTCCTACGAGCAGTACTTC. Translated, it gives CSVGQGTSSYEQYF.

In regard to this clone: Other DNA sequences from this sample encode an identical CDR3 as well. This sequence joins TRBV30 and TRBJ2-2; D may match TRBD1 or TRBD2 (6 bases each). CDR3 length: 15 residues. Germline-derived CDR1 and CDR2 are GTSNPN and SVGIG (reference sequence). This chain's CDR3 is CARRSAGEDTGELFF. As DNA, the CDR3 is TGTGCTCGGAGGAGTGCAGGGGAGGATACCGGGGAGCTGTTTTTT.

V is TRBV11-2 and J is TRBJ2-3, with no clear D. Trimming stripped 2 bases from V and 2 bases from J, with 8 bases between. In germline, CDR1 is SGHAT, CDR2 FQNNGV. The CDR3 is made up of 14 amino acids. CDR3 sequence: CASSLHWNTDTQYF. CDR3 nucleotide sequence: TGTGCCAGCAGCTTACACTGGAACACAGATACGCAGTATTTT. Using reference TRBV11-2 and TRBJ2-3 for the parts outside the CDR3, the full variable domain is EAGVAQSPRYKIIEKRQSVAFWCNPISGHATLYWYQQILGQGPKLLIQFQNNGVVDDSQLPKDRFSAERLKGVDSTLKIQPAKLEDSAVYLCASSLHWNTDTQYFGPGTRLTVL.

The V gene is TRBV28, the J gene TRBJ2-7; D is ambiguous. This CDR3 region has 12 residues. V lost 7 bases, J lost 3 bases, and 10 bases lay in between. Per the germline V gene, CDR1 is MDHEN and CDR2 is SYDVKM. This CDR3 is CASMSSVYEQYF. CDR3 coding DNA: TGTGCCAGCATGTCCTCCGTCTACGAGCAGTACTTC.

The chain recombines TRBV5-1 with TRBJ1-3; D ambiguous. The V gene's germline CDR1 is SGHRS and CDR2 YFSETQ. There are 18 residues in the CDR3. V shed 0 bases and J shed 0 bases, with 16 bases lying between them. CDR3 sequence (DNA): TGCGCCAGCAGCTTGGCTGGTACAGCTCAATACTCTGGAAACACCATATATTTT. It encodes CASSLAGTAQYSGNTIYF.

Worth noting for this clone: A much larger clone lies a single base off, so this may be a read error. This chain joins TRBV19 and TRBJ2-7, with TRBD1 matching over 10 bases. Unmatched junction bases numbered 4, after V lost 3 bases and J lost 5 bases. The length of the CDR3 is 14 residues. Germline V CDR1 and CDR2: LNHDA, SQIVND (reference sequence). CDR3 coding DNA: TGTGCCAGTAGTATGGGGACAGGGGTCCACGAGCAGTACTTC. It codes for CASSMGTGVHEQYF.

The rearrangement uses TRBV16 and TRBJ2-1; TRBD2 aligns across 7 bases. From germline, CDR1 is KGHSY and CDR2 FQNENV. The CDR3 has 16 residues. J gave up 10 bases and V 1 base, and 13 bases lay outside the gene matches. CDR3 DNA: TGTGCCAGCAGCCAATTGGCCGGGGGAGGGCGGAACGAGCAGTTCTTC. It translates to CASSQLAGGGRNEQFF.

The chain combines TRBV5-4 with TRBJ2-3; D remains unclear. The V end was cut by 3 bases, the J end by 4 bases, with 18 bases between. Germline CDR1 and CDR2: SGHNT and YYREEE (reference sequence). The CDR3 consists of 16 residues. CDR3 sequence: CASSSGHAPASDTQYF. CDR3 coding DNA: TGTGCCAGCAGCTCCGGCCATGCCCCGGCCTCAGATACGCAGTATTTT. The entire variable domain, with the rest obtained from reference TRBV5-4 and TRBJ2-3, is as follows: ETGVTQSPTHLIKTRGQQVTLRCSSQSGHNTVSWYQQALGQGPQFIFQYYREEENGRGNFPPRFSGLQFPNYSSELNVNALELDDSALYLCASSSGHAPASDTQYFGPGTRLTVL.

This clone has at least ten counts. This chain links TRBV5-6 with TRBJ2-1; unclear D gene. This CDR3 region has 13 residues. Germline assignment: CDR1 SGHDT and CDR2 YYEEEE. V was clipped by 2 bases and J by 4 bases, with 7 bases between them. CDR3 sequence reads: CASSFIGYNEQFF. As DNA, the CDR3 is TGTGCCAGCAGCTTCATCGGTTACAATGAGCAGTTCTTC. Looking up the rest from reference TRBV5-6 and TRBJ2-1 gives the full variable domain: DAGVTQSPTHLIKTRGQQVTLRCSPKSGHDTVSWYQQALGQGPQFIFQYYEEEERQRGNFPDRFSGHQFPNYSSELNVNALLLGDSALYLCASSFIGYNEQFFGPGTRLTVL.

V and J are TRBV7-2 and TRBJ1-4, with 10 bases that match TRBD1. CDR1 is SGHTA, CDR2 FQGNSA, per germline. The trim removed 5 bases at V and 7 bases at J, leaving 7 bases unmatched. This CDR3 spans 15 amino acids. The CDR3 DNA sequence: TGTGCCAGCAGCCTCCGACAGGGGGCGATTGAAAAACTGTTTTTT. Protein: CASSLRQGAIEKLFF. Variable domain in full (rest from reference TRBV7-2 and TRBJ1-4): GAGVSQSPSNKVTEKGKDVELRCDPISGHTALYWYRQSLGQGLEFLIYFQGNSAPDKSGLPSDRFSAERTGGSVSTLTIQRTQQEDSAVYLCASSLRQGAIEKLFFGSGTQLSVL.

The chain uses TRBV6-5 and TRBJ1-1; the D is unclear. The ends were cut back, 2 bases at V and 6 bases at J, with 13 bases in the middle. This CDR3 is built from 14 residues. The germline V gene has CDR1 MNHEY and CDR2 SVGAGI. CDR3 DNA: TGTGCCAGCAGTTACCCGGGGAGTAATCCTGAAGCTTTCTTT. Translating it yields CASSYPGSNPEAFF.

This clone occurred a few times. The chain has TRBV11-1 and TRBJ1-5; D ambiguous. Deletions cut 5 bases from V and 6 bases from J, with 11 bases between. The germline V gene has CDR1 SGHAT and CDR2 FQDESV (reference sequence). The CDR3 covers 13 residues. The chain's CDR3 is CASSPGKGQPQHF. CDR3 DNA sequence: TGTGCCAGCAGCCCCGGAAAGGGTCAGCCCCAGCATTTT.

The J gene is TRBJ1-3, the V gene TRBV4-3; the D gene is possibly TRBD1 (5 bases). Germline V gene sequence: CDR1 LGHNA, CDR2 YSLEER. Trimming took off 1 base at V and 3 bases at J, with 7 bases between the two ends. This CDR3 contains 14 residues. The chain's CDR3 is CASSQVTVGNTIYF. CDR3 in DNA: TGCGCCAGCAGCCAAGTGACAGTTGGAAACACCATATATTTT.

The chain employs TRBV7-3 and TRBJ2-5; 11 positions agree with TRBD2. V lost 4 bases to trimming and J lost 5 bases; unmatched junction nucleotides: 6. The CDR3 is 15 amino acids. Germline loops: CDR1 SGHTA, CDR2 FQGTGA. The CDR3 spells CASSSLAGGPETQYF. CDR3 DNA: TGTGCCAGCAGCTCCTTAGCGGGAGGGCCGGAGACCCAGTACTTC.

V is TRBV4-1 and J is TRBJ2-7; D possibly corresponds to TRBD1 (7 bases). The CDR3 is 16 amino acids. V was clipped by 5 bases and J by 2 bases, with 19 bases between them. CDR1 and CDR2 from the germline V gene are MGHRA and YSYEKL. The CDR3 loop is CASSAQQGGLTYEQYF. The CDR3 coding sequence is TGCGCCAGCAGCGCGCAGCAGGGGGGACTTACCTACGAGCAGTACTTC.

The gene calls are TRBV6-4 and TRBJ1-1, with TRBD1 as a possible D gene (6 bases). CDR1 is MRHNA, CDR2 SNTAGT, per germline. Between the trimmed V and J ends, which lost 1 base and 7 bases, there was a span of 16 bases. CDR3 size: 15 residues. The CDR3 DNA reads TGTGCCAGCAGTGACTGGGACATCCCACAGGTTGAAGCTTTCTTT. Its translation is CASSDWDIPQVEAFF.

As regards this clone: This may be a read error, as it is one base from a much larger clone. The gene calls are TRBV7-8 and TRBJ2-7; 9 bases map to TRBD1. V lost 5 bases, J lost 2 bases, and 4 bases stayed unmatched. CDR3 size: 14 residues. The germline CDR1 and CDR2 sequences are SGHVS and FQNEAQ. The CDR3 DNA sequence: TGTGCCAGCAGCCCCGGGACAGGGACCTACGAGCAGTACTTC. Translating gives CASSPGTGTYEQYF.

This chain uses TRBV5-1 with TRBJ2-1, with 12 bases that match TRBD2. The CDR3 has 16 amino acids. Germline V gives CDR1 SGHRS, CDR2 YFSETQ. The junction had 7 bases not matched to a gene; V was cut back by 2 bases and J by 7 bases. The CDR3 coding sequence is TGCGCCAGCAGCTTATATACTAGCGGGAGGACGAATGAGCAGTTCTTC. Encoded protein: CASSLYTSGRTNEQFF.